Below, one TCR beta chain is given with its context. Generated by immunoSEQ multiplex PCR, the TCRdb table keeps only in-frame clones and is missing some. The sample lists roughly 270,000 clones; roughly 80% were seen once. The entry originates in a study of blood T cell repertoires in COVID-19. Whole-study context: The origin of the acute and convalescent COVID-19 samples was the United States, Italy and Spain. T cells, B-cell-depleted T cells, or PBMCs provided the cDNA or gDNA that served as material.

CDR1 SGDLS and CDR2 YYNGEE come from the germline V gene. With V trimmed by 4 bases and J by 7 bases, 14 bases remained unmatched. CDR3 length equals 17 residues. Enrolled through a virtual design, the participants were between 18 and 89 years of age and came from about two dozen US areas. This chain joins TRBV9 and TRBJ2-1; TRBD2 matches at 10 bases. The receptor comes from a man in his forties who had been exposed to COVID-19. Sample: PBMCs or T cells enriched from blood (not recorded which). The CDR3 DNA sequence: TGTGCCAGCAGCCCCCGACTAGCGGGTCTGGGTGGGAATGAGCAGTTCTTC. Translation gives CASSPRLAGLGGNEQFF.